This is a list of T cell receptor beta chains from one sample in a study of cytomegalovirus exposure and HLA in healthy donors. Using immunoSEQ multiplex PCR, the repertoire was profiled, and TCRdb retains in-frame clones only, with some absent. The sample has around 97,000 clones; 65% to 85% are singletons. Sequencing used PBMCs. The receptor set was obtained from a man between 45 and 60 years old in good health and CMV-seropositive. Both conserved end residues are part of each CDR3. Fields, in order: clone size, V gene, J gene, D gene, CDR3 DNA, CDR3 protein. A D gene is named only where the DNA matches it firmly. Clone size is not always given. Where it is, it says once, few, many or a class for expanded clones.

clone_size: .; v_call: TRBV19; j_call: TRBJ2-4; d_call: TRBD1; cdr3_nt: TGTGCCAGTAGTTCACCGGGACAGGGGAACATTCAGTACTTC; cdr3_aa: CASSSPGQGNIQYF
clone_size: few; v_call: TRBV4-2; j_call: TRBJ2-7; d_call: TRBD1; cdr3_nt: TGTGCCAGCAGCCAAGATATGGGGGACAGACCCTACGAGCAGTACTTC; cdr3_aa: CASSQDMGDRPYEQYF
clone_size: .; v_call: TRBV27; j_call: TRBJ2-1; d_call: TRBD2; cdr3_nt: TGTGCCAGCAGTTTAAGAGGGGCCGGACTAGCGGTCTACAATGAGCAGTTCTTC; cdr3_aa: CASSLRGAGLAVYNEQFF
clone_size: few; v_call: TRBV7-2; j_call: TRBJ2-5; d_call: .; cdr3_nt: TGTGCCAGCAGCCACCCAGGGAACGCGCAGTACTTC; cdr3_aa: CASSHPGNAQYF
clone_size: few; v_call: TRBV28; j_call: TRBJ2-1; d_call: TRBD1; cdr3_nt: TGTGCCAGCAGTTACCCCGACAGGGGAGAGCAGTTCTTC; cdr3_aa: CASSYPDRGEQFF
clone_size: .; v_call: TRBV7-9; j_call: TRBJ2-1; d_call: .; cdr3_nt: TGTGCCAGCAGCCCAACAGGTGACTACAATGAGCAGTTCTTC; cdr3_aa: CASSPTGDYNEQFF
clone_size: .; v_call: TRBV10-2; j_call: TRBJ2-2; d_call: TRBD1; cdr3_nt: TGCGCCAGCAGGTCACTGACAGGGGTGAACACCGGGGAGCTGTTTTTT; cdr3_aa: CASRSLTGVNTGELFF
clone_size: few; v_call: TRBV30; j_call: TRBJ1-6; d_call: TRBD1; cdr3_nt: TGTGCCTGGAGTGGACAGGGAAAAGAGAGTTCACCCCTCCACTTT; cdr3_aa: CAWSGQGKESSPLHF
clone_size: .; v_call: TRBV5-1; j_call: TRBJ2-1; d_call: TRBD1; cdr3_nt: TGCGCCAGCAGCGTTACAAACAGGGGCAATGAGCAGTTCTTC; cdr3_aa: CASSVTNRGNEQFF
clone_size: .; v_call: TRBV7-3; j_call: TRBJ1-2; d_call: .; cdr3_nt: TGTGCCAGCAGCCCCCCTACAGTAGGCTATGGCTACACCTTC; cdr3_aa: CASSPPTVGYGYTF
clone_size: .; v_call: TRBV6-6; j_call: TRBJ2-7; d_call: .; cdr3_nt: TGTGCCAGCAGCCGTGACCGGAGCTCCTACGAGCAGTACTTC; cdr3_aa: CASSRDRSSYEQYF
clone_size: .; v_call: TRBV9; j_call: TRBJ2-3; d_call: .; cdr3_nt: TGCGCCAGCAGCCCGACTACCCCGTCCGTTACGCAGTATTTT; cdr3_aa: CASSPTTPSVTQYF
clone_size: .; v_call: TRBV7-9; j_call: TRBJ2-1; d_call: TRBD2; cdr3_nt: TGTGCCAGCAGCCCCGGGACTAGCGGGAGTTATGAGCAGTTCTTC; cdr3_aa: CASSPGTSGSYEQFF
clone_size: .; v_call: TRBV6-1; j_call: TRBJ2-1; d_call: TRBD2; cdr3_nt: TGTGCCAGCAGTGAACTTGGACTAGCGGGAGACAATGAGCAGTTCTTC; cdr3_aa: CASSELGLAGDNEQFF
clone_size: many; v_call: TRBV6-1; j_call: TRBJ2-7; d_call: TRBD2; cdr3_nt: TGTGCCAGCAGTGAAGCTGCGGGAGGGCCTGGCGAGCAGTACTTC; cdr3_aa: CASSEAAGGPGEQYF
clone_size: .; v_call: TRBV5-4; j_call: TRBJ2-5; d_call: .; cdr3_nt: TGTGCCAGCAGCTTGGTAGGGGGGGGAGAGACCCAGTACTTC; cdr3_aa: CASSLVGGGETQYF
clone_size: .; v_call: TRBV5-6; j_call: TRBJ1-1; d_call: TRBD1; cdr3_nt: TGTGCCAGCAGCACCGGACAGGGCGAAACTGAAGCTTTCTTT; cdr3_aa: CASSTGQGETEAFF
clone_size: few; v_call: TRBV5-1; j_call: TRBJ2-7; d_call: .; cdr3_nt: TGCGCCAGCAGCTCCGGGACTGAATACGAGCAGTACTTC; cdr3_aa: CASSSGTEYEQYF
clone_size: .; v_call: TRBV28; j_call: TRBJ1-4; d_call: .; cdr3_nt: TGTGCCAGCCACACCGTCTGGGGAGGCGAAAAATTGTTTTTT; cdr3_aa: CASHTVWGGEKLFF
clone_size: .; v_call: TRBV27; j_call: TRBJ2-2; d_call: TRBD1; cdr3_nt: TGTGCCAGCAGTTTAAACGGACAGGGCGGGGAGCTGTTTTTT; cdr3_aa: CASSLNGQGGELFF
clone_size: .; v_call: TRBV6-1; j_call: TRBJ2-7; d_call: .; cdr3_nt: TGTGCCAGCAGTGAAGGGGCAGGGGTACTCTACGAGCAGTACTTC; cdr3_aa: CASSEGAGVLYEQYF
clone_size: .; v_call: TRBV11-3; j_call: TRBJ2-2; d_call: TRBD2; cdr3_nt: TGTGCCAGCAGCTTAGGTTCGGGAGGGATGAACACCGGGGAGCTGTTTTTT; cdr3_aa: CASSLGSGGMNTGELFF
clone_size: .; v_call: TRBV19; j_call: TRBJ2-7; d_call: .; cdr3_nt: TGTGCCAGTAGTCCTTCCAGGGCCTCCTACGAGCAGTACTTC; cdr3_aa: CASSPSRASYEQYF
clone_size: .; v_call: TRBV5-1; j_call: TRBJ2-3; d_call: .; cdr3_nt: TGCGCCAGCAGTTACCCGACAGGTGGCCCAGATACGCAGTATTTT; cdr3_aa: CASSYPTGGPDTQYF
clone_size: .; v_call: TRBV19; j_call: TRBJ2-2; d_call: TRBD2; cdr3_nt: TGTGCCAGTAGGATGGACAGAGCCGGGACTAGCGGGAAAAACACCGGGGAGCTGTTTTTT; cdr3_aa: CASRMDRAGTSGKNTGELFF
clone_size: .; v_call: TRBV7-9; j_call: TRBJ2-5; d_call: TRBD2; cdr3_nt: TGTGCCAGCAGTGACTTAGCGGGATGGGTGGAGACCCAGTACTTC; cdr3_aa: CASSDLAGWVETQYF
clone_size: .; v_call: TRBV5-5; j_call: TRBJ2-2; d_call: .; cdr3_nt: TGTGCCAGCAGCTTTCAGGGGGGCGCCGAGACCGGGGAGCTGTTTTTT; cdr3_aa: CASSFQGGAETGELFF
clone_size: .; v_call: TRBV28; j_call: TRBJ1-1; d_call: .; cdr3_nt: TGTGCCAGCAGACCAGCAGGGCCCGCAAACACTGAAGCTTTCTTT; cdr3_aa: CASRPAGPANTEAFF
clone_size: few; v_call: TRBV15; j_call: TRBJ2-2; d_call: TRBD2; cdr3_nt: TGTGCCACCAGCAGAGACGGTACCGGGACTAGCGGGGACACCGGGGAGCTGTTTTTT; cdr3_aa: CATSRDGTGTSGDTGELFF
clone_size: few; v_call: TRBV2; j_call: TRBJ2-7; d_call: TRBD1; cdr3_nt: TGTGCCAGCAGCGGGCCGGGACAGGGGGCTAACGAGCAGTACTTC; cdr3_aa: CASSGPGQGANEQYF
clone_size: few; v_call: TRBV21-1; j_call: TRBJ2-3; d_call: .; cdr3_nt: TGTGCCAGCAGCAAAGAGGACGGGAACCGCACAGATACGCAGTATTTT; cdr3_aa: CASSKEDGNRTDTQYF
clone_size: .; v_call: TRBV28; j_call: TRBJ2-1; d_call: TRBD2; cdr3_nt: TGTGCCAGCAGTTTAACGGGAGGGCCTGGGGAGCAGTTCTTC; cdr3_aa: CASSLTGGPGEQFF
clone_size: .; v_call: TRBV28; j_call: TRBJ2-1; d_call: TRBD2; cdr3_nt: TGTGCCAGCAGTTTATTAGGGACTAGCGGGAGCCCTTACAATGAGCAGTTCTTC; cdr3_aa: CASSLLGTSGSPYNEQFF
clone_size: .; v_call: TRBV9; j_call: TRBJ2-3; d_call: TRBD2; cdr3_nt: TGTGCCAGCAGCCTTGATGAAACCGGGACTAGCAGCACAGATACGCAGTATTTT; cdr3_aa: CASSLDETGTSSTDTQYF
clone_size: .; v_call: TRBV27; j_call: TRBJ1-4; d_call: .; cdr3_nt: TGTGCCAGCAGCCGAAGGGAGAATGAAAAACTGTTTTTT; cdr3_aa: CASSRRENEKLFF
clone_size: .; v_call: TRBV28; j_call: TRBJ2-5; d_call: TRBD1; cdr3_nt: TGTGCCAGCAGTTTAGACAGGGTATCTGGGGAGACCCAGTACTTC; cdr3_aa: CASSLDRVSGETQYF
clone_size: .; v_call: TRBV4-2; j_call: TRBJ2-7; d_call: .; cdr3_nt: TGTGCCAGCAGCCAAATATCGCGGGTGTCCTACGAGCAGTACTTC; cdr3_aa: CASSQISRVSYEQYF
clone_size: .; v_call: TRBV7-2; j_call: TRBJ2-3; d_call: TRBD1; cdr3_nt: TGTGCCAGCAGCTTAGGGACAGGGAGCCGCCCTAGCACAGATACGCAGTATTTT; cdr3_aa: CASSLGTGSRPSTDTQYF
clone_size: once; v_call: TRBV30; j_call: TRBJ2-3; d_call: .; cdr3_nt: TGTGCCTGGAGTGTACGGCGGGGAGGGGGAGGGACGCAGTATTTT; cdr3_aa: CAWSVRRGGGGTQYF
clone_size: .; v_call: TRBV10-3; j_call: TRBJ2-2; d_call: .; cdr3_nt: TGTGCCATCAGTGATGTCGGGAGCACCGGGGAGCTGTTTTTT; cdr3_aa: CAISDVGSTGELFF